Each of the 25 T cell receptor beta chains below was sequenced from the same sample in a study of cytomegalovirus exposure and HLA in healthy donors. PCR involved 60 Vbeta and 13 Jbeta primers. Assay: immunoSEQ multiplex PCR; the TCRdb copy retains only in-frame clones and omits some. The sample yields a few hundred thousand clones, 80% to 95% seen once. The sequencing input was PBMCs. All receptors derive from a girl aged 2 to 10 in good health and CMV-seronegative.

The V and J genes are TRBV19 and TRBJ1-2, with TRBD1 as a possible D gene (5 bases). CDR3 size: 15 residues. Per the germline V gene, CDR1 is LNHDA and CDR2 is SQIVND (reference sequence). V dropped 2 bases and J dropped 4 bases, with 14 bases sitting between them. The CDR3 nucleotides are TGTGCCAGTAGTATACGAGGGGAGGGTATCTATGGCTACACCTTC. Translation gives CASSIRGEGIYGYTF.

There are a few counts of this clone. CDR3 bases: TGTGCCAGCAGTTTGACAGGGGGAAGCAATCAGCCCCAGCATTTT. This gives the protein CASSLTGGSNQPQHF. The chain carries TRBV6-5 and TRBJ1-5; 9 nucleotides line up with TRBD1. V lost 4 bases and J lost 1; bases outside the gene matches: 2. Germline V gene lookup returns CDR1 MNHEY and CDR2 SVGAGI. This CDR3 has 15 residues.

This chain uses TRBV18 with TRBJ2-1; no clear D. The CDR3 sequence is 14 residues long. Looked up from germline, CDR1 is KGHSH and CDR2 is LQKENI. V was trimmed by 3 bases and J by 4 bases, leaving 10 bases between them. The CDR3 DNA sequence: TGTGCCAGCTCACCCAGAACAGTATACAATGAGCAGTTCTTC. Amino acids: CASSPRTVYNEQFF. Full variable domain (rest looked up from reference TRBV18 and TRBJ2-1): NAGVMQNPRHLVRRRGQEARLRCSPMKGHSHVYWYRQLPEEGLKFMVYLQKENIIDESGMPKERFSAEFPKEGPSILRIQQVVRGDSAAYFCASSPRTVYNEQFFGPGTRLTVL.

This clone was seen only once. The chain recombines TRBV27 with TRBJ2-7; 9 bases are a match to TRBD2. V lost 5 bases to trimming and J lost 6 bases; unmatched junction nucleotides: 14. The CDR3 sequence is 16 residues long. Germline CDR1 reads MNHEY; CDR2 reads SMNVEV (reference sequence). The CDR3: CASSTLPGGGAIEQYF. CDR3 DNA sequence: TGTGCCAGCAGTACCCTGCCGGGCGGGGGGGCAATCGAGCAGTACTTC.

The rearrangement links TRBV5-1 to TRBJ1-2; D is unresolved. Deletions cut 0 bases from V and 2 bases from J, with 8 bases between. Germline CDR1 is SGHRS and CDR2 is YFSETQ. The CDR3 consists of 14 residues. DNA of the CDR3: TGCGCCAGCAGCTTGGACAGTTACAACTATGGCTACACCTTC. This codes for CASSLDSYNYGYTF.

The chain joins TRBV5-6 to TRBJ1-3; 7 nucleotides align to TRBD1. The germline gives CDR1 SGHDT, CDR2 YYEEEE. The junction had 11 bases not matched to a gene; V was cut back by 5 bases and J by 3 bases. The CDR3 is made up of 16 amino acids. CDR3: CASRTGTAKDGNTIYF. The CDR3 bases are TGTGCCAGCAGAACTGGGACAGCCAAGGATGGAAACACCATATATTTT.

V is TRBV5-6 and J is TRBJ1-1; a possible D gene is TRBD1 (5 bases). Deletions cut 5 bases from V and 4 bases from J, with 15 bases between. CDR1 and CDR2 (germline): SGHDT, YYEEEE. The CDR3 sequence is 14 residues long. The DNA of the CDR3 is TGTGCCAGCAGTACCGCAGGGAGGTCCACTGAAGCTTTCTTT. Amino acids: CASSTAGRSTEAFF.

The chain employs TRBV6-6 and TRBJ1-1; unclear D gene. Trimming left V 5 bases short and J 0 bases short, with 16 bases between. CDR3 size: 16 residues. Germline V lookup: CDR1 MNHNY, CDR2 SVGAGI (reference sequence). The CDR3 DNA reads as TGTGCCAGCAGTATACAGATTACTAGGATGAACACTGAAGCTTTCTTT. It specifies CASSIQITRMNTEAFF.

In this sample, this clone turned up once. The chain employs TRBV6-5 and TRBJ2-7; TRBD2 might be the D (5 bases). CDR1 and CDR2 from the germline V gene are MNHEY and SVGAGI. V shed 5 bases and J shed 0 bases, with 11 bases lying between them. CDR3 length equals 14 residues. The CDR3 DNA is TGTGCCAGCAGTCCGTTGGGGAGCTCCTACGAGCAGTACTTC. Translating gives CASSPLGSSYEQYF.

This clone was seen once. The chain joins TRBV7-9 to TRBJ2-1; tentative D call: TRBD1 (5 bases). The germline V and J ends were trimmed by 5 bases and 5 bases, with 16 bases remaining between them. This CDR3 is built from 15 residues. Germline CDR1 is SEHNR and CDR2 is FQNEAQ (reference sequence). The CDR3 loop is CASSTFPRQNNEQFF. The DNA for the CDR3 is TGTGCCAGCAGCACATTCCCCCGACAGAACAATGAGCAGTTCTTC.

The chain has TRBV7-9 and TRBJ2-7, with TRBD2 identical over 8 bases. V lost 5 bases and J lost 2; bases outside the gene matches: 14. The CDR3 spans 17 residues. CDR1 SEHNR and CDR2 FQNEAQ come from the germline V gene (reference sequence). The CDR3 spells CASSPFPKPGGPYEQYF. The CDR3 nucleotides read TGTGCCAGCAGCCCATTCCCCAAGCCGGGAGGGCCCTACGAGCAGTACTTC.

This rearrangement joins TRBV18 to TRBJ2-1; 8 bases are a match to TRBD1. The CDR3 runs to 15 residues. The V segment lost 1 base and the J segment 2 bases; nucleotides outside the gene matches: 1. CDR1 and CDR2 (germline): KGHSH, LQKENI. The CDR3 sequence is CASSPQQGAYNEQFF. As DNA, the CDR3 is TGTGCCAGCTCACCACAACAGGGGGCCTACAATGAGCAGTTCTTC.

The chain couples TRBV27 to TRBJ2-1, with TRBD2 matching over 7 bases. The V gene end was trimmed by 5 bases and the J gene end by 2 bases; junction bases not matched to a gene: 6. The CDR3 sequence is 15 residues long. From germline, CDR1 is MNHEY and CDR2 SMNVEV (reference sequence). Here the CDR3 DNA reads TGTGCCAGCAGTGGAGCGGGAAAGACCTACAATGAGCAGTTCTTC. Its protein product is CASSGAGKTYNEQFF.

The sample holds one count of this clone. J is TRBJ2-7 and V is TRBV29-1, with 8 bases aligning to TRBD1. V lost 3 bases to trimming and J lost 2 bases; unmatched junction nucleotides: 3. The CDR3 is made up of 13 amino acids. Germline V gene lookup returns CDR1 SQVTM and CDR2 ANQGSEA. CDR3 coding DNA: TGCAGCGTTGAGGGACAGGTCCCCTACGAGCAGTACTTC. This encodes CSVEGQVPYEQYF.

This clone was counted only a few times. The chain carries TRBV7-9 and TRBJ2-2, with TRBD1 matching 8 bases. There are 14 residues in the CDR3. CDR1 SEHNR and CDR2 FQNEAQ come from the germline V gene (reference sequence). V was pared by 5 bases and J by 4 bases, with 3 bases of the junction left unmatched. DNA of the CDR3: TGTGCCAGCAGCGCCACAGGGGGCACCGGGGAGCTGTTTTTT. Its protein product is CASSATGGTGELFF.

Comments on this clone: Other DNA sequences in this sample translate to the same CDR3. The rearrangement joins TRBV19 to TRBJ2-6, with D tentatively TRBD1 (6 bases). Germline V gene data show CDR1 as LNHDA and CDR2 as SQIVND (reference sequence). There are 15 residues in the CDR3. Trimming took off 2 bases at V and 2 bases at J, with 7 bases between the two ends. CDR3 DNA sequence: TGTGCCAGTAGTATACAGGGGCCTGGGGCCAACGTCCTGACTTTC. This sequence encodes CASSIQGPGANVLTF.

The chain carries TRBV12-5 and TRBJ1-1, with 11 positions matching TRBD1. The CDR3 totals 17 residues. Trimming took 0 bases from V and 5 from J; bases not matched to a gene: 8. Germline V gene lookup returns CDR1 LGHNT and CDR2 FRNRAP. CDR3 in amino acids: CASGLVLGQGGRTEAFF. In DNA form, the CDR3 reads TGTGCTAGTGGTTTGGTACTGGGACAGGGGGGTCGGACTGAAGCTTTCTTT.

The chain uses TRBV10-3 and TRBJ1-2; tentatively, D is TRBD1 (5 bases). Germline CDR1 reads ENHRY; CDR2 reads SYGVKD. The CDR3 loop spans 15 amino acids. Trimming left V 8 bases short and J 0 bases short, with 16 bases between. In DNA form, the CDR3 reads TGTGCCATCGGGGCAACGGACGGATCTAACTATGGCTACACCTTC. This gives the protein CAIGATDGSNYGYTF.

The CDR3 nucleotides read TGCGCCAGCAGCCAAGCCCCAATGGCCGTCCCCGGGGCCAACGTCCTGACTTTC. Protein product: CASSQAPMAVPGANVLTF. This chain connects TRBV4-1 to TRBJ2-6; D gene ambiguous. This CDR3 has 18 amino acids. Germline loops: CDR1 MGHRA, CDR2 YSYEKL. The V and J ends lost 1 base and 4 bases respectively, with 17 bases between them.

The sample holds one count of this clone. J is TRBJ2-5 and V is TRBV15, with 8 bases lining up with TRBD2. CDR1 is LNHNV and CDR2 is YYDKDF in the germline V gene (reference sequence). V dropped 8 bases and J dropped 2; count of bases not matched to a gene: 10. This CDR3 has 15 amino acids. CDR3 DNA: TGTGCCACCGCAGGTGGATCTAGCGGGCAAGAGACCCAGTACTTC. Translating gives CATAGGSSGQETQYF.

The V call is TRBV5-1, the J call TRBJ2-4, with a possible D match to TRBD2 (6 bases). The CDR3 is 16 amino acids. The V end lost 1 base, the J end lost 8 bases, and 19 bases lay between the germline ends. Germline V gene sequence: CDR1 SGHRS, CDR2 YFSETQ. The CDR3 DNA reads TGCGCCAGCAGCTTGAGGCTAGCCCAGAAGCGGGACATTCAGTACTTC. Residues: CASSLRLAQKRDIQYF.

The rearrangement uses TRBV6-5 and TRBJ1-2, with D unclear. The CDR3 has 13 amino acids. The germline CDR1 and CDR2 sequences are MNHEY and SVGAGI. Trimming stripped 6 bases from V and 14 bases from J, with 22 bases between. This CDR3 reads CASSGLERAKVTF. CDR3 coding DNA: TGTGCCAGCAGCGGACTAGAGCGGGCGAAGGTGACCTTC.

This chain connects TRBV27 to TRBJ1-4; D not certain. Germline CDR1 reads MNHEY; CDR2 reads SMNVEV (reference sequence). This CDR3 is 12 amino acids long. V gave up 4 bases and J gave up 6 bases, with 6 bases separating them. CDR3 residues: CASSSVDEKLFF. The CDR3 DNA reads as TGTGCCAGCAGTTCGGTTGATGAAAAACTGTTTTTT. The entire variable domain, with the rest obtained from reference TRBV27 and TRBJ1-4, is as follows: EAQVTQNPRYLITVTGKKLTVTCSQNMNHEYMSWYRQDPGLGLRQIYYSMNVEVTDKGDVPEGYKVSRKEKRNFPLILESPSPNQTSLYFCASSSVDEKLFFGSGTQLSVL.

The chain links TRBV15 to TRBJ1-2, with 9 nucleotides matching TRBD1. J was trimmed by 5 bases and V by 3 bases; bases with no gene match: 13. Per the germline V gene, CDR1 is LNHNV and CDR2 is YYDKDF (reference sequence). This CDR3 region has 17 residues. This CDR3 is CATSRVIKTGTGYGYTF. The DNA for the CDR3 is TGTGCCACCAGCAGGGTAATAAAGACCGGGACAGGGTATGGCTACACCTTC.

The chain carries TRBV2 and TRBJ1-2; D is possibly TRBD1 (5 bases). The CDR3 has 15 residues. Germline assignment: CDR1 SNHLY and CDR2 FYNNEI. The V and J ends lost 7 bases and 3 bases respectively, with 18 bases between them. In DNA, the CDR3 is TGTGCCAGCACCCCGGGGGTGGGTATGGACTATGGCTACACCTTC. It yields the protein CASTPGVGMDYGYTF. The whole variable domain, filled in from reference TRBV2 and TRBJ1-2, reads EPEVTQTPSHQVTQMGQEVILRCVPISNHLYFYWYRQILGQKVEFLVSFYNNEISEKSEIFDDQFSVERPDGSNFTLKIRSTKLEDSAMYFCASTPGVGMDYGYTFGSGTRLTVV.